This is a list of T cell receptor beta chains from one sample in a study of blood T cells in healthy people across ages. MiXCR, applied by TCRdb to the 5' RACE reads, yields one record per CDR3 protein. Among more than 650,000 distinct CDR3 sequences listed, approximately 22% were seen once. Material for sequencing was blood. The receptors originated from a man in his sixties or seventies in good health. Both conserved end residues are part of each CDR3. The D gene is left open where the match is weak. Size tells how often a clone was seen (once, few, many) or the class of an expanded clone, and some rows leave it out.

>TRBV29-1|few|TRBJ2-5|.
CSVDTTGSRETQYF
TGCAGCGTCGATACCACAGGGTCTCGGGAGACCCAGTACTTC
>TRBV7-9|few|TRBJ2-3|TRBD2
CASSFTSGYDTQYF
TGTGCCAGCAGCTTTACTAGCGGGTACGATACGCAGTATTTT
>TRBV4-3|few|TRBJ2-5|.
CASSQDLGTPQETQYF
TGCGCCAGCAGCCAAGATCTAGGAACCCCCCAAGAGACCCAGTACTTC
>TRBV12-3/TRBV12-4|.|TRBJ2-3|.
CASSFPGHGGRRDTQYF
TGTGCCAGCAGTTTCCCGGGACACGGAGGGAGGAGAGATACGCAGTATTTT
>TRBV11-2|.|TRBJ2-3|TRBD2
CASSLDRTSGGDTQYF
TGTGCCAGCAGCTTAGATAGAACTAGCGGTGGGGATACGCAGTATTTT
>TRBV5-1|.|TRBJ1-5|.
CASRLFPGDNQPQHF
TGCGCCAGCAGATTGTTCCCTGGCGACAATCAGCCCCAGCATTTT
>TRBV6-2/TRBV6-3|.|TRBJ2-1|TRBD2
CASSPSGGGAYNEQFF
TGTGCCAGCAGTCCTTCTGGCGGGGGGGCCTACAATGAGCAGTTCTTC
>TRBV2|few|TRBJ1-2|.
CASSAPSYTF
TGTGCCAGCAGTGCCCCGAGCTACACCTTC
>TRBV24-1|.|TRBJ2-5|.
CATSRAGGQETQYF
TGTGCCACCAGTCGGGCAGGAGGCCAAGAGACCCAGTACTTC
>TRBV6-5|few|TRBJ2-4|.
CASRKEKMDIQYF
TGTGCCAGCAGAAAGGAGAAGATGGACATTCAGTACTTC
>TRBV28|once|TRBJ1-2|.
CASSFSYGHTF
TGTGCCAGCAGTTTCAGTTATGGCCACACCTTC
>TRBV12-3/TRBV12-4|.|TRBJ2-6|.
CASSFPSGVPNVLTF
TGTGCCAGCAGTTTCCCCTCGGGGGTTCCCAACGTCCTGACTTTC
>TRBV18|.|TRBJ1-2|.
CASSPRQLGYTF
TGTGCCAGCTCACCACGGCAGTTAGGCTACACCTTC
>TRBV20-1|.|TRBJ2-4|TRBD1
CSARERQGPRGNIQYF
TGCAGTGCTAGAGAAAGACAGGGGCCCCGGGGAAACATTCAGTACTTC
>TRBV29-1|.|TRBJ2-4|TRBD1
CSVTGQGVGNIQYF
TGCAGCGTGACGGGACAGGGGGTCGGAAACATTCAGTACTTC
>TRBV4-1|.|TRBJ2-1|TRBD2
CASSQGAGGPGNNEQFF
TGCGCCAGCAGCCAAGGTGCGGGGGGCCCGGGCAACAATGAGCAGTTCTTC
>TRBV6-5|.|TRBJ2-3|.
CASSYPEADSTDTQYF
TGTGCCAGCAGTTACCCAGAGGCAGATAGCACAGATACGCAGTATTTT
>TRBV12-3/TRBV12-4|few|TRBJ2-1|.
CASSQRGSYNEQFF
TGTGCCAGCAGTCAGAGGGGGTCCTACAATGAGCAGTTCTTC
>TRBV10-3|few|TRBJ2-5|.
CAISERMGETQYF
TGTGCCATCAGTGAGAGGATGGGGGAGACCCAGTACTTC
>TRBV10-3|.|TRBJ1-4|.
CAISGKFMEKLFF
TGTGCCATCAGTGGGAAGTTTATGGAAAAACTGTTTTTT
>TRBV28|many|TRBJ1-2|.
CASSLWGGGYTF
TGTGCCAGCAGTTTATGGGGAGGCGGCTACACCTTC
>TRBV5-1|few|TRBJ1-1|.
CASSLIRGDTEAFF
TGCGCCAGCAGCTTGATCCGGGGGGACACTGAAGCTTTCTTT
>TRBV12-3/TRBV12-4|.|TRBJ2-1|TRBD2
CASKTSVYNEQFF
TGTGCCAGCAAGACTAGCGTCTACAATGAGCAGTTCTTC
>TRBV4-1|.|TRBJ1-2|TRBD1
CASSHPPDREGDYGYTF
TGCGCCAGCAGCCACCCACCGGACAGGGAGGGAGACTATGGCTACACCTTC
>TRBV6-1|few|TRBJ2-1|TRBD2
CASSVGGGEGPYNEQFF
TGTGCCAGCAGTGTGGGGGGAGGGGAGGGCCCCTACAATGAGCAGTTCTTC
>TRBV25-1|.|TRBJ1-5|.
CASTRRWYSNQPQHF
TGTGCCAGCACCAGGAGGTGGTATAGCAATCAGCCCCAGCATTTT
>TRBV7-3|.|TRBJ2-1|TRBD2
CASSPTGLASNEQFF
TGTGCCAGCAGCCCCACGGGACTAGCGTCGAATGAGCAGTTCTTC
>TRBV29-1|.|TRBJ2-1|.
CSVAAINEQFF
TGCAGCGTTGCGGCCATTAATGAGCAGTTCTTC
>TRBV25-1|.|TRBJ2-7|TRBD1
CASSAQGNPYEQYF
TGTGCCAGCAGTGCACAGGGGAATCCCTACGAGCAGTACTTC
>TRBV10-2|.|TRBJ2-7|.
CASSLDRSAGRQYF
TGCGCCAGCAGTCTCGACAGGTCTGCTGGAAGGCAGTACTTC